This TCR beta chain was identified during a study of technical replicates of blood from several donors. Here immunoSEQ multiplex PCR was the method, and the copy in TCRdb shows in-frame clones only, minus some. The sample holds some 49,000 clones, approximately 90% seen once. The V gene's germline CDR1 is SGHNT and CDR2 YYREEE (reference sequence). CDR3 length: 17 residues. The trim removed 4 bases at V and 3 bases at J, leaving 9 bases unmatched. The specimen sequenced was PBMCs. The sequence was collected from a human donor in good health. Some clones in this sample may be carry-over from other donors' samples. This sequence joins TRBV5-4 and TRBJ2-7, with TRBD2 identical over 14 bases. The chain's CDR3 is CASSTTSGGAGFYEQYF. CDR3 bases: TGTGCCAGCAGCACGACTAGCGGGGGGGCCGGGTTCTACGAGCAGTACTTC. The full variable domain, rest sourced from reference TRBV5-4 and TRBJ2-7, is ETGVTQSPTHLIKTRGQQVTLRCSSQSGHNTVSWYQQALGQGPQFIFQYYREEENGRGNFPPRFSGLQFPNYSSELNVNALELDDSALYLCASSTTSGGAGFYEQYFGPGTRLTVT.